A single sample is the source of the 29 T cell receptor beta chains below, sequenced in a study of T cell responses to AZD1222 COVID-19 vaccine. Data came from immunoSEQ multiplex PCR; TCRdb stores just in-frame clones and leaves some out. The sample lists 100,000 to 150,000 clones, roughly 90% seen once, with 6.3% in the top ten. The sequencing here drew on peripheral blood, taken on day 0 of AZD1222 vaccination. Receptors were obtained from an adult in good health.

CDR3 DNA sequence: TGTGCCACCCAGAGACGACGGGGTGAAAAACTGTTTTTT. Encoded protein: CATQRRRGEKLFF. This chain joins TRBV24-1 and TRBJ1-4; D is uncertain. Germline loops: CDR1 KGHDR, CDR2 SFDVKD. CDR3 length equals 13 residues. V was clipped by 9 bases and J by 7 bases, with 14 bases between them.

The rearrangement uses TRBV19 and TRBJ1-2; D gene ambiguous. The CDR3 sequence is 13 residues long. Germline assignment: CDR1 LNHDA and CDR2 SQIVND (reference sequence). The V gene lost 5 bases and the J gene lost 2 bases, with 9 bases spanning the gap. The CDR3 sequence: CASSRGRNYGYTF. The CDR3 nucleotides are TGTGCCAGTAGTCGAGGACGGAACTATGGCTACACCTTC.

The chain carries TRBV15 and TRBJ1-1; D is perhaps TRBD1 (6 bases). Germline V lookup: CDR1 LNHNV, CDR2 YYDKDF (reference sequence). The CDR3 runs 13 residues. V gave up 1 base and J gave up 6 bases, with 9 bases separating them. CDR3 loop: CATSRVGGSEAFF. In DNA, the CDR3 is TGTGCCACCAGCAGAGTTGGGGGCTCTGAAGCTTTCTTT.

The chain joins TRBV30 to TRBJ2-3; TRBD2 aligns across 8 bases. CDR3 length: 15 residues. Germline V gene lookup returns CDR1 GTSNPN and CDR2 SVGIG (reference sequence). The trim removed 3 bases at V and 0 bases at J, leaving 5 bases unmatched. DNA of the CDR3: TGTGCCTGGAGGAACGGGGGGGCCAGCACAGATACGCAGTATTTT. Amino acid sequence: CAWRNGGASTDTQYF.

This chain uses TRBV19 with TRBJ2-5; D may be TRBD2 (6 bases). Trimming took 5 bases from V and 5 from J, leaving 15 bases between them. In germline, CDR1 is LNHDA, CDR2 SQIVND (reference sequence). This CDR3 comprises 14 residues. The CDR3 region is CASSLGGRGETQYF. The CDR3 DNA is TGTGCCAGTAGTTTGGGCGGACGGGGGGAGACCCAGTACTTC.

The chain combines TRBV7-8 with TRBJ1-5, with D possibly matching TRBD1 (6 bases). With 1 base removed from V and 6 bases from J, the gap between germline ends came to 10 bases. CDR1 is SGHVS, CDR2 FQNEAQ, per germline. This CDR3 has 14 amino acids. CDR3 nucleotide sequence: TGTGCCAGCAGCTTAGGAGGGGGGGTTCAGCCCCAGCATTTT. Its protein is CASSLGGGVQPQHF.

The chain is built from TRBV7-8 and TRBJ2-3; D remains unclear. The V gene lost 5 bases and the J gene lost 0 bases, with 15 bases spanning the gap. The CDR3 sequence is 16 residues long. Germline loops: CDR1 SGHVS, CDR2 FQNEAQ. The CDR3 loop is CASSTARGRSTDTQYF. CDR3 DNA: TGTGCCAGCAGCACAGCTCGCGGAAGAAGCACAGATACGCAGTATTTT.

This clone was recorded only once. The CDR3 sequence: CASSPPVAGAGDTQYF. CDR3 coding DNA: TGTGCCAGCAGCCCACCCGTAGCGGGGGCGGGAGATACGCAGTATTTT. The V gene is TRBV7-6, the J gene TRBJ2-3; 9 nucleotides align to TRBD2. The CDR3 runs 16 residues. J lost 5 bases, V lost 5 bases, and 11 bases had no gene match. The germline gives CDR1 SGHVS, CDR2 FNYEAQ.

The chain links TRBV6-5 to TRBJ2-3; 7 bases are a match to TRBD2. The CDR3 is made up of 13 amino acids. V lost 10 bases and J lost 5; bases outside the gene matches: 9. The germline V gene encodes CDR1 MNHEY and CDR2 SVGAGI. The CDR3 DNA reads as TGTGCCACCCTCCCGCGGGGGAAAGATACGCAGTATTTT. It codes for CATLPRGKDTQYF.

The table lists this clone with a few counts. CDR3 in DNA: TGTGCCAGCAGAGCTGAGAGGGGAGGTCAGCCCCAGCATTTT. Protein: CASRAERGGQPQHF. The V gene is TRBV2, the J gene TRBJ1-5; D perhaps matches TRBD1 (5 bases). The germline V gene encodes CDR1 SNHLY and CDR2 FYNNEI. This CDR3 has 14 amino acids. Trimming removed 6 bases at V and 6 bases at J, with 15 bases between.

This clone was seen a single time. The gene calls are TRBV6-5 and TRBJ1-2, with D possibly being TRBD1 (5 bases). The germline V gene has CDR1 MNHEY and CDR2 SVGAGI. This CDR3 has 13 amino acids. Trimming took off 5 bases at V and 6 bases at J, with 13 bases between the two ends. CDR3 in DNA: TGTGCCAGCAGTAAGACCAGGGTAGATGGCTACACCTTC. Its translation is CASSKTRVDGYTF.

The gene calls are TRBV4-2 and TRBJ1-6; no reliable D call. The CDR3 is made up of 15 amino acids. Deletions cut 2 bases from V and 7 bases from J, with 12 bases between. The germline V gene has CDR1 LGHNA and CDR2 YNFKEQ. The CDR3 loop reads CASSQLTDPNSPLHF. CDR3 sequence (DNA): TGTGCCAGCAGCCAATTAACCGACCCGAATTCACCCCTCCACTTT.

The CDR3 reads CASSDRTGVSPLHF. The DNA for the CDR3 is TGTGCCAGCAGTGACCGGACAGGGGTTTCACCCCTCCACTTT. This chain joins TRBV2 and TRBJ1-6; 9 nucleotides agree with TRBD1. The V gene's germline CDR1 is SNHLY and CDR2 FYNNEI. The V and J ends lost 3 bases and 9 bases, in that order; junction bases with no gene match: 3. The CDR3 runs 14 residues.

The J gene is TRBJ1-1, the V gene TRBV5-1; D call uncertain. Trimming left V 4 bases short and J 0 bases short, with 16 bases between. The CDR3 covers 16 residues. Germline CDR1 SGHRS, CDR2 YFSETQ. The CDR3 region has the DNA TGCGCCAGCAGCCCCGCTGAGGGCCGGGTGAACACTGAAGCTTTCTTT. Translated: CASSPAEGRVNTEAFF.

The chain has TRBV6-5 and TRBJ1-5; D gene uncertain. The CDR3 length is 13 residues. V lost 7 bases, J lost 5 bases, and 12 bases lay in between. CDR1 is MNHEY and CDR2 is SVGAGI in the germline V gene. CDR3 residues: CASTIQGHQPQHF. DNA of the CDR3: TGTGCCAGCACCATACAAGGCCATCAGCCCCAGCATTTT.

This chain's CDR3 is CASTTWGGLAEAFF. CDR3 in DNA: TGTGCCAGCACTACCTGGGGGGGTCTCGCTGAAGCTTTCTTT. V gene TRBV6-5 combines with J gene TRBJ1-1; D possibly corresponds to TRBD1 (5 bases). Germline-derived CDR1 and CDR2 are MNHEY and SVGAGI. This CDR3 has 14 amino acids. V lost 7 bases and J lost 6, with 18 bases in between.

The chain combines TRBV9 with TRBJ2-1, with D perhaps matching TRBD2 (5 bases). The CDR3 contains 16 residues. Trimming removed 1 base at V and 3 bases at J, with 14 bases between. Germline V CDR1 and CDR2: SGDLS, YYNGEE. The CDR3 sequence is CASSVSFPGIYNEQFF. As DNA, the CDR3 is TGTGCCAGCAGCGTATCGTTCCCGGGGATCTACAATGAGCAGTTCTTC.

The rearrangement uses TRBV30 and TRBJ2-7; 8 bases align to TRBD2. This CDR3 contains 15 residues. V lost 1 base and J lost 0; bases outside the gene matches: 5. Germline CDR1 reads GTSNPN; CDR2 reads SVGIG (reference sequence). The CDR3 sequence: CAWSGSGVSSYEQYF. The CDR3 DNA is TGTGCCTGGAGTGGTAGCGGGGTTAGCTCCTACGAGCAGTACTTC.

DNA for the CDR3: TGTGCCTCCCGTGGAGAACGTGGTGCTAACTATGGCTACACCTTC. Encoded protein: CASRGERGANYGYTF. The rearrangement uses TRBV2 and TRBJ1-2; D not certain. Germline CDR1 reads SNHLY; CDR2 reads FYNNEI. The CDR3 length is 15 residues. V lost 11 bases and J lost 0, with 19 bases in between.

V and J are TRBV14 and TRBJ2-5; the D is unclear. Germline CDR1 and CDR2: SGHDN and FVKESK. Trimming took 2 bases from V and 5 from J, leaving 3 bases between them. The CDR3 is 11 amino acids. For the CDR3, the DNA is TGTGCCAGCAGCCAATACGAGACCCAGTACTTC. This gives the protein CASSQYETQYF.

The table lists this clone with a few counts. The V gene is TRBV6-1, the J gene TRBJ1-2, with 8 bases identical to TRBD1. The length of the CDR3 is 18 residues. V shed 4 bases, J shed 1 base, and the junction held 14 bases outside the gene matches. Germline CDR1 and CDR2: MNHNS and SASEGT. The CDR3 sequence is CASSGSGGQGPFNYGYTF. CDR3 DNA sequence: TGTGCCAGCAGTGGAAGTGGAGGACAGGGCCCCTTTAACTATGGCTACACCTTC.

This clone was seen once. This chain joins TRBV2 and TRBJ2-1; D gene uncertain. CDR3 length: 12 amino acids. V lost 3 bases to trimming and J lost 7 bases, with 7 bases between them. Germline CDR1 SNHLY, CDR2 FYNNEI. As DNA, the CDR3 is TGTGCCAGCAGTGAGCTAGGTAATGAGCAGTTCTTC. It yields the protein CASSELGNEQFF.

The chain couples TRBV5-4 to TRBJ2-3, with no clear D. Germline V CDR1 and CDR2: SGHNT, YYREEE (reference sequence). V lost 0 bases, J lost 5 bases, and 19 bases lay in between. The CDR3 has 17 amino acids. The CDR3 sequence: CASSLDLTLSLVDTQYF. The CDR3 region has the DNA TGTGCCAGCAGCTTGGATCTAACTCTTAGTTTGGTAGATACGCAGTATTTT.

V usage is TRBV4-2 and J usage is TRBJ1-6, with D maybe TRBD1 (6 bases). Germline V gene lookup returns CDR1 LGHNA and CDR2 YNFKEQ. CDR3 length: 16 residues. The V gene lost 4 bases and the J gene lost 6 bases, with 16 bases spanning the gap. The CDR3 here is CASSRAGTLTNSPLHF. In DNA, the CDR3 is TGTGCCAGCAGCCGAGCCGGGACACTGACTAATTCACCCCTCCACTTT.

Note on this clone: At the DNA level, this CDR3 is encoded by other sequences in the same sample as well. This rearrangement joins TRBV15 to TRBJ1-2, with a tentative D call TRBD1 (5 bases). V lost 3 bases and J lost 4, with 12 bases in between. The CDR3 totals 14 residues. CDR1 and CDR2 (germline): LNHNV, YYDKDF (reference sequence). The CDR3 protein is CATSRGERGYGYTF. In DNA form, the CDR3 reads TGTGCCACCAGCAGGGGGGAGAGGGGCTATGGCTACACCTTC.

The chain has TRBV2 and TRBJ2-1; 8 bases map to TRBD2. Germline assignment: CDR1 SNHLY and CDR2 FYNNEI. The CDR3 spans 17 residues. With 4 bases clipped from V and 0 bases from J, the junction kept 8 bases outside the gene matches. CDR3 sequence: CASSARLAISSYNEQFF. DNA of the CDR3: TGTGCCAGCAGTGCGAGACTAGCGATTAGCTCCTACAATGAGCAGTTCTTC.

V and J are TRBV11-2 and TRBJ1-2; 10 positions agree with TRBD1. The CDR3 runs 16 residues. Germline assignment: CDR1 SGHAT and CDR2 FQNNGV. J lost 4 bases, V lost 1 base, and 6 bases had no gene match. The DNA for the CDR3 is TGTGCCAGCAGCTTAGCCGGGACAGGGGCCATCTATGGCTACACCTTC. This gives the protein CASSLAGTGAIYGYTF.

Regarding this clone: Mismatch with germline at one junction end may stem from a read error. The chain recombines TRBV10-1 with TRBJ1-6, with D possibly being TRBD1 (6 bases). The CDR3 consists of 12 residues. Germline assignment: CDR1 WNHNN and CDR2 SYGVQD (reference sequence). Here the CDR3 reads CASKGDNSPLHF. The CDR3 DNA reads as TGCGCGAGCAAGGGGGATAATTCACCCCTCCACTTT.

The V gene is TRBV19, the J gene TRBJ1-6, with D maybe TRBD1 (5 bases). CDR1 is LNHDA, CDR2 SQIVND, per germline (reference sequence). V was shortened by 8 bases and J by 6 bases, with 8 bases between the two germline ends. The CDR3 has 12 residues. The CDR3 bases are TGTGCCAGTGGGGCCCTTAATTCACCCCTCCACTTT. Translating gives CASGALNSPLHF.